One and the same sample provided the 13 T cell receptor beta chains below, sequenced in a study of beta chain features in type 1 diabetes. As every portion of the isolated RNA was reverse transcribed, the sequencing read expressed TCRB transcripts. The table came from immunoSEQ multiplex PCR; TCRdb's copy has only in-frame clones and leaves some out. Of around 500,000 clones in the sample, roughly 10% were seen once. The sequenced sample consisted of naive CD4+ T cells from blood. These receptors all come from a woman younger than 30 in good health.

The rearrangement links TRBV7-6 to TRBJ2-1; 11 nucleotides line up with TRBD2. With 3 bases clipped from V and 2 bases from J, the junction kept 0 bases outside the gene matches. Per the germline V gene, CDR1 is SGHVS and CDR2 is FNYEAQ. The CDR3 runs to 15 residues. The CDR3 loop reads CASSFSGGAYNEQFF. DNA of the CDR3: TGTGCCAGCAGCTTTAGCGGGGGGGCCTACAATGAGCAGTTCTTC.

This clone turned up a few times. V is TRBV7-2 and J is TRBJ2-6; D may be TRBD1 (5 bases). V was clipped by 1 base and J by 5 bases, with 12 bases between them. Germline CDR1 reads SGHTA; CDR2 reads FQGNSA. The CDR3 runs to 16 residues. The CDR3 region is CASSLGQGGWANVLTF. In nucleotides, the CDR3 is TGTGCCAGCAGCTTAGGTCAGGGTGGCTGGGCCAACGTCCTGACTTTC. Variable domain in full (rest from reference TRBV7-2 and TRBJ2-6): GAGVSQSPSNKVTEKGKDVELRCDPISGHTALYWYRQSLGQGLEFLIYFQGNSAPDKSGLPSDRFSAERTGGSVSTLTIQRTQQEDSAVYLCASSLGQGGWANVLTFGAGSRLTVL.

In this sample, this clone turned up a few times. This chain uses TRBV2 with TRBJ2-7; no clear D gene. Trimming cost V 7 bases and J 3 bases, with 16 bases left between them. This CDR3 contains 14 residues. Germline CDR1 is SNHLY and CDR2 is FYNNEI. The CDR3 DNA is TGTGCCAGCACCACGACACCTTCTTACTACGAGCAGTACTTC. Encoded protein: CASTTTPSYYEQYF.

The chain employs TRBV25-1 and TRBJ2-4; 7 nucleotides agree with TRBD2. There are 15 residues in the CDR3. The germline CDR1 and CDR2 sequences are MGHDK and SYGVNS. The V segment lost 2 bases and the J segment 7 bases; nucleotides outside the gene matches: 8. The DNA for the CDR3 is TGTGCCAGCAGTGAACCGGACTTCGGGAGGAACATTCAGTACTTC. This sequence encodes CASSEPDFGRNIQYF.

There are a few counts of this clone. The chain couples TRBV7-9 to TRBJ2-1, with D unresolved. The CDR3 consists of 10 residues. The germline gives CDR1 SEHNR, CDR2 FQNEAQ (reference sequence). Trimming took off 7 bases at V and 10 bases at J, with 8 bases between the two ends. This CDR3 is CASKRQEQFF. The CDR3 bases are TGTGCCAGCAAAAGACAAGAGCAGTTCTTC.

There are a few counts of this clone. The chain has TRBV14 and TRBJ2-3; no definite D call. Trimming removed 6 bases from V and 5 bases from J, with 18 bases in between. The CDR3 sequence is 15 residues long. CDR1 and CDR2 (germline): SGHDN, FVKESK. CDR3 in amino acids: CASSGVQARIDTQYF. The CDR3 coding sequence is TGTGCCAGCAGTGGAGTGCAGGCCCGGATAGATACGCAGTATTTT.

This clone was found a few times. The CDR3 DNA sequence: TGTGCCAGCAGTTCCAGGGGCTACGAGCAGTACGTC. It is translated as CASSSRGYEQYV. The chain is built from TRBV28 and TRBJ2-7; D is perhaps TRBD1 (6 bases). V lost 4 bases and J lost 3, with 7 bases in between. This CDR3 is built from 12 residues. Germline V gene lookup returns CDR1 MDHEN and CDR2 SYDVKM.

In its sample, this clone was seen a few times. This chain uses TRBV7-9 with TRBJ2-6, with D possibly being TRBD1 (5 bases). Germline loops: CDR1 SEHNR, CDR2 FQNEAQ (reference sequence). CDR3 size: 13 residues. V lost 10 bases, J lost 0 bases, and 7 bases lay in between. The CDR3 nucleotides are TGTGCCACAACAGGCTCTGGGGCCAACGTCCTGACTTTC. This gives the protein CATTGSGANVLTF.

The sample holds a few counts of this clone. The gene calls are TRBV30 and TRBJ1-2; D is ambiguous. Trimming left V 3 bases short and J 2 bases short, with 7 bases between. The CDR3 has 12 amino acids. The germline V gene has CDR1 GTSNPN and CDR2 SVGIG (reference sequence). CDR3 protein: CAWRPLNYGYTF. DNA of the CDR3: TGTGCCTGGAGGCCGCTAAACTATGGCTACACCTTC.

This chain joins TRBV6-1 and TRBJ2-1; 7 nucleotides agree with TRBD1. V lost 5 bases and J lost 6; bases outside the gene matches: 10. CDR3 size: 15 residues. CDR1 MNHNS and CDR2 SASEGT come from the germline V gene. Written as DNA, the CDR3 is TGTGCCAGCAGTCCCGACAGGGTTTGGGGCAATGAGCAGTTCTTC. Protein sequence: CASSPDRVWGNEQFF.

The V and J genes are TRBV5-1 and TRBJ2-5; D not certain. V shed 2 bases and J shed 2 bases, with 13 bases lying between them. The CDR3 totals 15 residues. Germline values: CDR1 SGHRS, CDR2 YFSETQ. CDR3 region: CASSLVVGTQETQYF. The CDR3 region has the DNA TGCGCCAGCAGCTTAGTGGTAGGAACACAAGAGACCCAGTACTTC. Supplemented by reference TRBV5-1 and TRBJ2-5, the full variable domain reads KAGVTQTPRYLIKTRGQQVTLSCSPISGHRSVSWYQQTPGQGLQFLFEYFSETQRNKGNFPGRFSGRQFSNSRSEMNVSTLELGDSALYLCASSLVVGTQETQYFGPGTRLLVL.

This clone was detected a few times. The genes are TRBV4-2 and TRBJ2-4; 7 nucleotides align to TRBD1. The CDR3 is made up of 15 amino acids. Germline CDR1 and CDR2: LGHNA and YNFKEQ. V dropped 2 bases and J dropped 1; count of bases not matched to a gene: 2. Here the CDR3 DNA reads TGTGCCAGCAGCCAAACGGGACAGGCCAAAAACATTCAGTACTTC. As protein: CASSQTGQAKNIQYF.

The rearrangement joins TRBV2 to TRBJ1-6; D is undetermined. Between the trimmed V and J ends, which lost 5 bases and 8 bases, there was a span of 10 bases. CDR3 length: 13 amino acids. Germline assignment: CDR1 SNHLY and CDR2 FYNNEI. As DNA, the CDR3 is TGTGCCAGCAGTCCTCAGTTGGATTCACCCCTCCACTTT. It yields the protein CASSPQLDSPLHF.